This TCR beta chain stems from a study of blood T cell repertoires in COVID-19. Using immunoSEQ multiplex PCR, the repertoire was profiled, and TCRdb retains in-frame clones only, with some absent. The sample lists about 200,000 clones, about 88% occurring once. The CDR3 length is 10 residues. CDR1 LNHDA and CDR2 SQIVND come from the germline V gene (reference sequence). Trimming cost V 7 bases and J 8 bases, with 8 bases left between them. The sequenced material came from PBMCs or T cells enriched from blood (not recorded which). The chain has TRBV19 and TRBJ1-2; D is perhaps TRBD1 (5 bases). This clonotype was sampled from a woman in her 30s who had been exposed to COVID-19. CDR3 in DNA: TGTGCCAGTACGGGGGAGGGCTACACCTTC. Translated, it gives CASTGEGYTF.